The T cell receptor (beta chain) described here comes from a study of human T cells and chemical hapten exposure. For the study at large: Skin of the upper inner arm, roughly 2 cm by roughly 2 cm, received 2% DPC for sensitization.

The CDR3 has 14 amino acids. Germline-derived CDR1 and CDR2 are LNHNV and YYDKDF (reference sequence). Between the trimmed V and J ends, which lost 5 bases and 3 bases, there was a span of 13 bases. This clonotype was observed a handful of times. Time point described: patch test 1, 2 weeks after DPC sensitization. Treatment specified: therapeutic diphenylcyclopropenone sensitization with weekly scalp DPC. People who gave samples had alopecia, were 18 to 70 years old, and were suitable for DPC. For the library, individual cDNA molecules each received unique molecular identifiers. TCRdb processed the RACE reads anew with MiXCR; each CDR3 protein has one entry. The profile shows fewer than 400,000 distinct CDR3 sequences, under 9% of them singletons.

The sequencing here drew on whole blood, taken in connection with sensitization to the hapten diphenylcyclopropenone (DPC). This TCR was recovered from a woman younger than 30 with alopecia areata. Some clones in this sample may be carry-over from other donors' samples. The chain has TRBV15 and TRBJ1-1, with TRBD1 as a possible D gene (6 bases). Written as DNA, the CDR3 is TGTGCCACCAGCTGGATGCACAGGGACACTGAAGCTTTCTTT. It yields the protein CATSWMHRDTEAFF.